This T cell receptor beta chain was identified during a study of T cells after yellow fever vaccination. The overall study: In the case of low-cell-number fractions, SMART-Seq v4 Ultra Low Input was used for preparation.

This CDR3 has 14 amino acids. V dropped 6 bases and J dropped 3; count of bases not matched to a gene: 6. CDR1 is DFQATT, CDR2 SNEGSKA, per germline (reference sequence). Whole-study results and caveats: Peak timing came faster in the weaker secondary response, day 5 versus 15. Subsequent booster samples again held most clones from primary vaccination (96% CD4, roughly 88% CD8). Clonotypes found in both CD4 and CD8 compartments made up a small share.

Of note for this clonotype: Its antigen is undetermined.

MiXCR was run by TCRdb on the 5' RACE reads, yielding one entry per CDR3 protein. The sample consists of 450,000 to 650,000 distinct CDR3 sequences, approximately 13% of them appearing once. The genes are TRBV20-1 and TRBJ2-1, with 9 positions matching TRBD2. This receptor was taken from a man aged 25 to 40 who received the YFV17D yellow fever vaccine. The input for sequencing was PBMCs, taken on the day of the yellow fever booster vaccination. DNA for the CDR3: TGCAGTGCACCATTAGCGGGAGACTACAATGAGCAGTTCTTC. Residues: CSAPLAGDYNEQFF.